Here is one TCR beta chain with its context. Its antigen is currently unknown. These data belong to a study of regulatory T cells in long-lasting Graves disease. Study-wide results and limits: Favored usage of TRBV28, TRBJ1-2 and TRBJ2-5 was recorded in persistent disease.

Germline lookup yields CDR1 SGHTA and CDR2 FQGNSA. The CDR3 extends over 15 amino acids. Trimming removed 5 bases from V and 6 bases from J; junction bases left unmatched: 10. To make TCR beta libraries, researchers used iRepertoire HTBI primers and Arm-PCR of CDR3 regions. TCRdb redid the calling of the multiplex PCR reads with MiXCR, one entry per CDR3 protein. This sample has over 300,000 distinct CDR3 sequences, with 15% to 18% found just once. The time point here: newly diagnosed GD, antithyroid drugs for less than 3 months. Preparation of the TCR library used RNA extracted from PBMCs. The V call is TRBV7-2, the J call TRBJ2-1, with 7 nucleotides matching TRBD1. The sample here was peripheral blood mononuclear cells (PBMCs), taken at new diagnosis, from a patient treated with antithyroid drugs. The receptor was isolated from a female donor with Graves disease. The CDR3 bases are TGTGCCAGCAGCGGACGGACAGGAGGAATCAATGAGCAGTTCTTC. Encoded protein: CASSGRTGGINEQFF.